These T cell receptor beta chains were read from a single sample in a study of blood T cell repertoires in COVID-19. Produced via immunoSEQ multiplex PCR; TCRdb's table is partial and in-frame only. The sample shows nearly 300,000 clones, approximately 84% of them seen only once. The sample was peripheral blood. Receptor source: a human donor with COVID-19, enrolled during active disease. The donor label of this sample is uncertain. CDR3s include the opening cysteine and the closing phenylalanine or tryptophan. D genes are given only for firm matches. Only some rows state a clone size, as once, few, many or a class for expanded clones.

d_gene: -
v_gene: TRBV5-1
j_gene: TRBJ2-7
abundance: -
CDR3aa: CASSLDGRSYEQYF
CDR3nt: TGCGCCAGCAGCTTGGACGGGAGAAGCTACGAGCAGTACTTC

d_gene: -
v_gene: TRBV7-2
j_gene: TRBJ1-4
abundance: -
CDR3aa: CASSLMGGQANEKLFF
CDR3nt: TGTGCCAGCAGCTTAATGGGGGGGCAGGCGAATGAAAAACTGTTTTTT

d_gene: TRBD2
v_gene: TRBV3-1/TRBV3-2
j_gene: TRBJ2-1
abundance: -
CDR3aa: CASSSRLAGRMEDEQFF
CDR3nt: TGTGCCAGCAGCTCCCGATTAGCGGGAAGGATGGAGGATGAGCAGTTCTTC

d_gene: -
v_gene: TRBV19
j_gene: TRBJ1-1
abundance: -
CDR3aa: CATRGGVLNTEAFF
CDR3nt: TGTGCCACCCGAGGAGGGGTTTTGAACACTGAAGCTTTCTTT

d_gene: -
v_gene: TRBV5-4
j_gene: TRBJ2-2
abundance: -
CDR3aa: CASSGPENTGELFF
CDR3nt: TGTGCCAGCAGCGGGCCTGAGAACACCGGGGAGCTGTTTTTT

d_gene: -
v_gene: TRBV29-1
j_gene: TRBJ2-6
abundance: -
CDR3aa: CSVPGSGANVLTF
CDR3nt: TGCAGCGTTCCAGGGTCTGGGGCCAACGTCCTGACTTTC

d_gene: -
v_gene: TRBV11-3
j_gene: TRBJ2-7
abundance: -
CDR3aa: CASSLGMGGYYEQYF
CDR3nt: TGTGCCAGCAGCTTAGGCATGGGCGGGTACTACGAGCAGTACTTC

d_gene: TRBD1
v_gene: TRBV6-6
j_gene: TRBJ2-5
abundance: -
CDR3aa: CASSPSGTEYQETQYF
CDR3nt: TGTGCCAGCAGTCCTTCCGGGACAGAGTACCAAGAGACCCAGTACTTC

d_gene: TRBD2
v_gene: TRBV29-1
j_gene: TRBJ2-5
abundance: -
CDR3aa: CSVPRTRGTLYF
CDR3nt: TGCAGCGTCCCAAGGACTAGAGGTACCCTGTACTTC

d_gene: -
v_gene: TRBV23-1
j_gene: TRBJ2-7
abundance: -
CDR3aa: CASSHSRGALKTYEQYF
CDR3nt: TGCGCCAGCAGTCACTCCCGTGGGGCGTTAAAGACCTACGAGCAGTACTTC

d_gene: -
v_gene: TRBV29-1
j_gene: TRBJ1-1
abundance: -
CDR3aa: CSVAELWVNTEAFF
CDR3nt: TGCAGCGTTGCGGAGCTATGGGTGAACACTGAAGCTTTCTTT

d_gene: -
v_gene: TRBV18
j_gene: TRBJ2-2
abundance: -
CDR3aa: CASSGLKSPGELFF
CDR3nt: TGTGCCAGCTCCGGACTAAAATCTCCCGGGGAGCTGTTTTTT

d_gene: -
v_gene: TRBV14
j_gene: TRBJ2-7
abundance: -
CDR3aa: CASSHDPRDWYEQYF
CDR3nt: TGTGCCAGCAGCCACGACCCCCGGGATTGGTACGAGCAGTACTTC

d_gene: TRBD2
v_gene: TRBV11-3
j_gene: TRBJ2-1
abundance: -
CDR3aa: CASSPGTSGRGVQFF
CDR3nt: TGTGCCAGCAGCCCCGGGACTAGCGGGAGAGGTGTGCAGTTCTTC

d_gene: TRBD1
v_gene: TRBV5-1
j_gene: TRBJ1-4
abundance: -
CDR3aa: CASSLEGQGDNEKLFF
CDR3nt: TGCGCCAGCAGCTTGGAAGGGCAGGGGGATAATGAAAAACTGTTTTTT

d_gene: TRBD1
v_gene: TRBV18
j_gene: TRBJ1-2
abundance: -
CDR3aa: CASSPTTGEHYGYTF
CDR3nt: TGTGCCAGCTCACCAACTACAGGGGAACACTATGGCTACACCTTC

d_gene: -
v_gene: TRBV3-1/TRBV3-2
j_gene: TRBJ2-3
abundance: -
CDR3aa: CASSPAGSNPSTDTQYF
CDR3nt: TGTGCCAGCAGCCCAGCGGGTTCAAACCCTAGCACAGATACGCAGTATTTT

d_gene: -
v_gene: TRBV6-5
j_gene: TRBJ1-2
abundance: once
CDR3aa: CASSPGQRTYGYTF
CDR3nt: TGTGCCAGCAGCCCCGGACAGCGAACTTATGGCTACACCTTC

d_gene: TRBD1
v_gene: TRBV9
j_gene: TRBJ2-2
abundance: -
CDR3aa: CASSAETGRRELFF
CDR3nt: TGTGCCAGCAGCGCCGAGACAGGGCGGCGGGAGCTGTTTTTT

d_gene: TRBD1
v_gene: TRBV7-3
j_gene: TRBJ1-1
abundance: once
CDR3aa: CASSLDSGQLNTEAFF
CDR3nt: TGTGCCAGCAGCTTAGACTCGGGACAGTTGAACACTGAAGCTTTCTTT

d_gene: TRBD1
v_gene: TRBV28
j_gene: TRBJ1-5
abundance: -
CDR3aa: CASRQGGTGASNQPQHF
CDR3nt: TGTGCCAGCAGGCAAGGAGGGACAGGGGCGTCCAATCAGCCCCAGCATTTT

d_gene: -
v_gene: TRBV18
j_gene: TRBJ1-4
abundance: -
CDR3aa: CASSPGGANEKLFF
CDR3nt: TGTGCCAGCTCACCAGGGGGGGCTAATGAAAAACTGTTTTTT

d_gene: -
v_gene: TRBV6-5
j_gene: TRBJ1-2
abundance: -
CDR3aa: CASRLQVLNGYTF
CDR3nt: TGTGCCAGCAGACTACAGGTATTGAACGGCTACACCTTC

d_gene: -
v_gene: TRBV4-1
j_gene: TRBJ2-3
abundance: few
CDR3aa: CASSQAVDTQYF
CDR3nt: TGCGCCAGCAGCCAAGCCGTAGATACGCAGTATTTT

d_gene: -
v_gene: TRBV7-2
j_gene: TRBJ2-1
abundance: -
CDR3aa: CASSSGLAYNEQFF
CDR3nt: TGTGCCAGCAGCTCGGGACTTGCCTACAATGAGCAGTTCTTC

d_gene: TRBD1
v_gene: TRBV6-5
j_gene: TRBJ1-2
abundance: -
CDR3aa: CASSRRDRGLDGYTF
CDR3nt: TGTGCCAGCAGTCGCCGGGACAGGGGGTTGGATGGCTACACCTTC

d_gene: -
v_gene: TRBV5-1
j_gene: TRBJ1-1
abundance: -
CDR3aa: CASSSGGREGTEAFF
CDR3nt: TGCGCCAGCAGCTCCGGGGGCAGGGAGGGGACTGAAGCTTTCTTT

d_gene: -
v_gene: TRBV4-1
j_gene: TRBJ2-3
abundance: -
CDR3aa: CASTKTRDSGTDTQYF
CDR3nt: TGCGCCAGCACCAAGACTAGGGATTCTGGCACAGATACGCAGTATTTT

d_gene: -
v_gene: TRBV6-1
j_gene: TRBJ1-1
abundance: -
CDR3aa: CASSEQGHINTEAFF
CDR3nt: TGTGCCAGCAGTGAACAGGGACATATAAACACTGAAGCTTTCTTT

d_gene: TRBD2
v_gene: TRBV10-2
j_gene: TRBJ2-1
abundance: -
CDR3aa: CASSKGRAENEQFF
CDR3nt: TGCGCCAGCAGTAAAGGGAGGGCAGAGAATGAGCAGTTCTTC

d_gene: TRBD2
v_gene: TRBV3-1/TRBV3-2
j_gene: TRBJ2-3
abundance: -
CDR3aa: CASSLAGTSGGVDTQYF
CDR3nt: TGTGCCAGCAGCCTCGCCGGCACTAGCGGGGGTGTAGATACGCAGTATTTT

d_gene: TRBD1
v_gene: TRBV28
j_gene: TRBJ2-4
abundance: few
CDR3aa: CASSDRDVAKNIQYF
CDR3nt: TGTGCCAGCAGTGACAGGGATGTAGCCAAAAACATTCAGTACTTC

d_gene: -
v_gene: TRBV19
j_gene: TRBJ1-1
abundance: few
CDR3aa: CASSIRAEAFF
CDR3nt: TGTGCCAGTAGTATACGGGCTGAAGCTTTCTTT

d_gene: -
v_gene: TRBV3-1/TRBV3-2
j_gene: TRBJ2-7
abundance: -
CDR3aa: CASSQVTYEQYF
CDR3nt: TGTGCCAGCAGCCAAGTTACCTACGAGCAGTACTTC

d_gene: TRBD2
v_gene: TRBV5-4
j_gene: TRBJ2-7
abundance: -
CDR3aa: CASSPFSGISYEQYF
CDR3nt: TGTGCCAGCAGCCCCTTTAGCGGGATCTCCTACGAGCAGTACTTC

d_gene: -
v_gene: TRBV6-2/TRBV6-3
j_gene: TRBJ2-2
abundance: few
CDR3aa: CASSYGGGRGTGELFF
CDR3nt: TGTGCCAGCAGTTACGGGGGCGGGAGAGGCACCGGGGAGCTGTTTTTT

d_gene: -
v_gene: TRBV3-1/TRBV3-2
j_gene: TRBJ2-1
abundance: once
CDR3aa: CASSQDSGSPYNEQFF
CDR3nt: TGTGCCAGCAGCCAAGATTCCGGGAGCCCATACAATGAGCAGTTCTTC

d_gene: -
v_gene: TRBV27
j_gene: TRBJ2-7
abundance: -
CDR3aa: CASSLGARAYEQYF
CDR3nt: TGTGCCAGCAGTTTGGGGGCAAGGGCCTACGAGCAGTACTTC